A selection of T cell receptor beta chains follows, all from one sample in a study of vaccination and CD4 T cells after COVID-19. TCRdb passed the PCR reads through MiXCR, listing each CDR3 protein once. This table holds some 10,000 distinct CDR3 sequences, about 33% found once. These receptors have no known antigen. The sample was CD4+ T cells from blood, cultured in vitro, taken after SARS-CoV-2 vaccination. All receptors come from a human donor who had recovered from COVID-19. Each CDR3 is given with its conserved first and last residue. A D gene is named only where the DNA matches it firmly. Expanded clones get a size class; other rows say once, few or many, or leave the size out.

TRBV19	TRBD1	-	TRBJ2-1	TGTGCCAGCACCCCTAGGGACAGGGGGCAAAATGAGCAGTTCTTC	CASTPRDRGQNEQFF
TRBV6-5	-	few	TRBJ1-5	TGTGCCAGCAGTTACTCCGCTAGGAGCAATCAGCCCCAGCATTTT	CASSYSARSNQPQHF
TRBV6-5	-	few	TRBJ1-5	TGTGCCAGCAGTTACAGGGCTGCGGGGAGAGGCCCCCAAATCAGCCCCCAGCATTTT	CASSYRAAGRGPQISPQHF
TRBV7-9	-	few	TRBJ1-5	TGTGCCAGCAGCTTGGGGAATCAGCCCCAGCATTTT	CASSLGNQPQHF
TRBV19	TRBD2	few	TRBJ2-7	TGTGCCAGTAGAGCCGGGACTAGCGGGAGGTTGGTCGAGCAGTACTTC	CASRAGTSGRLVEQYF
TRBV6-2/TRBV6-3	-	-	TRBJ2-1	TGTGCCAGCAGAATCACAGGGATCTATGAGCAGTTCTTC	CASRITGIYEQFF
TRBV2	-	-	TRBJ2-7	TGTGCCAGCAGAGAGGCCAACGTGGGGGAGCAGTACTTC	CASREANVGEQYF
TRBV19	TRBD1	-	TRBJ1-5	TGTGCCAGTAGTCGCGACAGGGGAAGCAATCAGCCCCAGCATTTT	CASSRDRGSNQPQHF
TRBV6-2/TRBV6-3	TRBD1	-	TRBJ1-5	TGTGCCAGCAGGGCAGGGGGCTACGGCAATCAGCCCCAGCATTTT	CASRAGGYGNQPQHF
TRBV6-5	-	few	TRBJ1-6	TGTGCCAGCAGTTACCAACGTGGGGATTCACCCCTCCACTTT	CASSYQRGDSPLHF
TRBV6-1	-	-	TRBJ2-7	TGTGCCAGCAATCCGGACAGTTCCTACGAGCAGTACTTC	CASNPDSSYEQYF
TRBV18	-	-	TRBJ1-5	TGTGCCAGCTCACCGACCCTACAGGGAGAGGGCAATCAGCCCCAGCATTTT	CASSPTLQGEGNQPQHF
TRBV7-2	TRBD2	-	TRBJ2-1	TGTGCCAGCAGCTTCGAAGGAAGCGGGGGTGAGCAGTTCTTC	CASSFEGSGGEQFF
TRBV7-9	TRBD2	-	TRBJ2-3	TGTGCCAGCAGCATACTAGCGATAAGCACAGATACGCAGTATTTT	CASSILAISTDTQYF
TRBV7-2	-	medium-sized	TRBJ2-3	TGTGCCAGCAGCTCTTATCTGGAGGAGCAGTATTTT	CASSSYLEEQYF
TRBV7-9	TRBD1	-	TRBJ1-4	TGTGCCAGCAGCACGGGACAGGGTGAAAAACTGTTTTTT	CASSTGQGEKLFF
TRBV27	-	few	TRBJ2-2	TGTGCCAGCAGTGCTAGCTGGGTTAACACCGGGGAGCTGTTTTTT	CASSASWVNTGELFF
TRBV20-1	-	-	TRBJ2-6	TGCAGTGCTAGAGATCGGAGGACACCATCCTCTGGGGCCAACGTCCTGACTTTC	CSARDRRTPSSGANVLTF
TRBV7-9	-	-	TRBJ2-2	TGTGCCAGCAGCTTAGTCAGGGAAAGAGCTCCCGGGGAGCTGTTTTTT	CASSLVRERAPGELFF
TRBV18	-	-	TRBJ1-5	TGTGCCAGCTCACCGCGGCCGGTATCAGCCCAGCATTTT	CASSPRPVSAQHF
TRBV6-2/TRBV6-3	-	-	TRBJ2-2	TGTGCCAGCAGTTACAGGCCAGGGGTACGGTGGAGCACCGGGGAGCTGTTTTTT	CASSYRPGVRWSTGELFF
TRBV18	TRBD1	-	TRBJ1-2	TGTGCCAGCTCGCCTAGGACAGGGCCTAACTATGGCTACACCTTC	CASSPRTGPNYGYTF
TRBV6-2/TRBV6-3	-	-	TRBJ1-5	TGTGCCAGCAGTAGAGATGGGACCGTTAATCAGCCCCAGCATTTT	CASSRDGTVNQPQHF
TRBV7-2	-	-	TRBJ2-6	TGTGCCAGCAGCCCGAGGTGGTCGGGCAGAACTACTTCTGGGGCCAACGTCCTGACTTTC	CASSPRWSGRTTSGANVLTF
TRBV4-3	-	once	TRBJ2-3	TGCGCCAGCAGCGTAACAGGGCGGAGCACAGATACGCAGTATTTT	CASSVTGRSTDTQYF
TRBV27	-	medium-sized	TRBJ1-6	TGTGCCAGCAGGGTTGGGGGGGCGTCTAATTCACCCCTCCACTTT	CASRVGGASNSPLHF
TRBV28	-	few	TRBJ1-1	TGTGCCAGCCCACGCCCGGGGGCGGCGGGCACTGAAGCTTTCTTT	CASPRPGAAGTEAFF
TRBV7-9	-	few	TRBJ1-5	TGTGCCAGCAGCTTAGGGGGGTATAGCAATCAGCCCCAGCATTTT	CASSLGGYSNQPQHF
TRBV6-1	TRBD1	-	TRBJ2-5	TGTGCCAGCAGTACTTCCCGGAACAGGGGGGAGACCCAGTACTTC	CASSTSRNRGETQYF